This T cell receptor (beta chain) was sequenced during a study of T cells after yellow fever vaccination. The wider study: SMART-Seq v4 Ultra Low Input prepared libraries from low-cell fractions.

Study observations and caveats: The booster response re-showed most primary clones: around 96% CD4, approximately 90% CD8.

The CDR3 runs 16 residues. CDR1 is MGHRA and CDR2 is YSYEKL in the germline V gene. Trimming cost V 0 bases and J 6 bases, with 15 bases left between them. This clonotype was found a few times. The antigen is unknown. It was through 5'RACE template switching that TCR cDNA was made, with a universal primer site and UMIs added. TCRdb analysed the 5' RACE reads with MiXCR anew, one entry per CDR3 protein. The sample holds under 550,000 distinct CDR3 sequences, about a fifth seen once. Sequenced material: PBMCs, taken approximately 22 days after the first yellow fever vaccination. The chain uses TRBV4-1 and TRBJ2-1, with a weak D call TRBD2 (6 bases). This sequence was found in a man younger than 35 who received the YFV17D yellow fever vaccine. The CDR3 region is CASSQESGGQSNEQFF. CDR3 DNA sequence: TGCGCCAGCAGCCAAGAATCCGGGGGTCAGTCCAATGAGCAGTTCTTC.